This T cell receptor beta chain was recovered during a study of T cell responses to AZD1222 COVID-19 vaccine. Study findings and constraints: The donors showed a predominance of white British ancestry and of females, with possible underestimation of clonal diversity.

CDR1 is SGHRS, CDR2 YFSETQ, per germline. The CDR3 totals 17 residues. V lost 0 bases, J lost 0 bases, and 7 bases stayed unmatched. Some clones are missing from TCRdb's copy, which holds only in-frame ones; the method was immunoSEQ multiplex PCR. The data contain about 92,000 clones, over 75% of them singletons. With regard to this clone: Its matching antigen is unknown.

The chain combines TRBV5-1 with TRBJ2-3; TRBD2 matches 7 bases. This receptor was taken from an adult in good health. This specimen was peripheral blood, taken on day 0 of AZD1222 vaccination. The CDR3 here is CASSLVGSGHSTDTQYF. The CDR3 DNA is TGCGCCAGCAGCTTGGTAGGTAGCGGGCATAGCACAGATACGCAGTATTTT. Looking up the rest from reference TRBV5-1 and TRBJ2-3 gives the full variable domain: KAGVTQTPRYLIKTRGQQVTLSCSPISGHRSVSWYQQTPGQGLQFLFEYFSETQRNKGNFPGRFSGRQFSNSRSEMNVSTLELGDSALYLCASSLVGSGHSTDTQYFGPGTRLTVL.